Sequencing of this T cell receptor (beta chain) was carried out in a study of regulatory and conventional T cells in RAG deficiency. Findings of the study overall: Shannon entropy was markedly lower and Simpson indices higher in RAG-deficient patients than control T-cell subsets. Other subsets showed around 10-fold reductions, but Treg unique TCR beta sequences fell roughly 110-fold in these patients. In Omenn syndrome, Treg and Tconv repertoires overlapped >80%.

The sorted conventional CD4+ T cells were CD25-low and CD127-high, with genomic DNA sequenced. Produced via immunoSEQ multiplex PCR; TCRdb's table is partial and in-frame only. The sample includes more than 20,000 clones, 90% to 95% of them seen just once. For this clone: As yet, its antigen is unknown.

Separately, the same data were catalogued under a study of regulatory T cells. According to that study: The PCR used 52 TRBV and 13 TRBJ primers.

The sample taken for sequencing was CD4+ T cells sorted from blood. This TCR came from a human donor in good health.

CDR3: CATSRGTRSSYEQYF. DNA for the CDR3: TGTGCCACCAGCAGGGGTACTAGGAGCTCCTACGAGCAGTACTTC. The V gene is TRBV15, the J gene TRBJ2-7; D might be TRBD2 (5 bases). Germline V gene sequence: CDR1 LNHNV, CDR2 YYDKDF (reference sequence). The CDR3 has 15 residues. The V and J ends lost 3 bases and 0 bases respectively, with 12 bases between them.